This entry concerns a single T cell receptor (beta chain). The antigen is unknown. This table comes from immunoSEQ multiplex PCR, and its TCRdb copy is limited to in-frame clones, with some not included. The sample lists hundreds of thousands of clones; roughly 98% were seen once. This specimen comes from a study of shared clonotypes between healthy human individuals. Across the study: Donor composition was two women and three men, aged 18 to 49.

Study findings and constraints: Donor clonotype sharing was expected to depend on sequencing depth. Across a few donors, naive CD4 shared around 5.1%, naive CD8 more than 3%, memory CD4 over 2%, memory CD8 0.4%.

Terminally differentiated effector memory CD45RA+ cells were left out of the naive CD8 fraction, which was CD45RO-negative and positively selected for CCR7. Caucasian adults living in Nashville, Tennessee, provided all samples. This clonotype was sampled from a man aged 30-40 years in good health. Source material: naive CD8+ T cells sorted from blood.

CDR3 amino acids: CASSQAPSGLAYEQYF. In DNA form, the CDR3 reads TGCGCCAGCAGCCAGGCACCTAGCGGTCTTGCCTACGAGCAGTACTTC. The gene calls are TRBV4-1 and TRBJ2-7; 7 bases are a match to TRBD2. The CDR3 totals 16 residues. The trim removed 3 bases at V and 2 bases at J, leaving 10 bases unmatched. Germline lookup yields CDR1 MGHRA and CDR2 YSYEKL.